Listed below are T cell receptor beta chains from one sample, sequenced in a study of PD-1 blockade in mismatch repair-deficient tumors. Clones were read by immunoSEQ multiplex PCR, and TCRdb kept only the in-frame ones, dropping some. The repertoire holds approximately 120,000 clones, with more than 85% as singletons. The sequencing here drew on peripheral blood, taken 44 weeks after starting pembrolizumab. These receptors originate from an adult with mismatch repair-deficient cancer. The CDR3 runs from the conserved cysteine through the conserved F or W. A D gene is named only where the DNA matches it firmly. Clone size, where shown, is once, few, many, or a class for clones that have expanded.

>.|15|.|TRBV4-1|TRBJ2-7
TGCGCCAGCAGCCAACAGGGGACTGGAACCTACGAGCAGTACTTC
CASSQQGTGTYEQYF
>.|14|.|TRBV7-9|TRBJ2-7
TGTGCCAGCAGCTTAGGTCCAGGGTACGACGAGCAGTACTTC
CASSLGPGYDEQYF
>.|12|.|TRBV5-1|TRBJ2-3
TGCGCCAGCAGCATTTCCTCAGATACGCAGTATTTT
CASSISSDTQYF
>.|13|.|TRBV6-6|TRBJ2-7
TGTGCCAGCAGTCCCCGTGACTCCTACGAGCAGTACTTC
CASSPRDSYEQYF
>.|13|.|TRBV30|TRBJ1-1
TGTGCCTGGAGCGTCGGGACTAACACTGAAGCTTTCTTT
CAWSVGTNTEAFF
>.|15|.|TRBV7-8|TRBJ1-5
TGTGCCAGCAGCTTAATCGGGGGGCCCAATCAGCCCCAGCATTTT
CASSLIGGPNQPQHF
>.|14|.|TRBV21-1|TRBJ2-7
TGTGCCAGCAGCAAAGCGGCGGGGTACCGCGAGCAGTACTTC
CASSKAAGYREQYF
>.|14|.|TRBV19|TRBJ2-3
TGTGCCAGTAGTATTGAGGGGGGCACAGATACGCAGTATTTT
CASSIEGGTDTQYF
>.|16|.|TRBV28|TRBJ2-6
TGTGCCAGCAGGGTGATTCGGGGGCTCGGGGCCAACGTCCTGACTTTC
CASRVIRGLGANVLTF
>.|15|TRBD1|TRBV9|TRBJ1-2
TGTGCCAGCAGCGTAGATCTGACAGGGGGCGATGGCTACACCTTC
CASSVDLTGGDGYTF
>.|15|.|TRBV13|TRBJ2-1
TGTGCCAGCAGCTTAGAACGACTCCCCAGGTATGAGCAGTTCTTC
CASSLERLPRYEQFF
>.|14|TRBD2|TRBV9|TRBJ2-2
TGTGCCAGCAGCTTAGCGGGGAACACCGGGGAGCTGTTTTTT
CASSLAGNTGELFF
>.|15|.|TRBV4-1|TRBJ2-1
TGCGCCAGCAGCCTTAGGGACGTCTCCTACAATGAGCAGTTCTTC
CASSLRDVSYNEQFF
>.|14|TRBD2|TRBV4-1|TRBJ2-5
TGCGCCAGCAGCCACGATAGCGGGAGAGAGACCCAGTACTTC
CASSHDSGRETQYF
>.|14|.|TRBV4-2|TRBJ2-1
TGTGCCAGCAGCCTCGGCTCTCTGCACAATGAGCAGTTCTTC
CASSLGSLHNEQFF
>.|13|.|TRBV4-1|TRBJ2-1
TGCGCCAGCAGCCAAGATGGCCTCAATGAGCAGTTCTTC
CASSQDGLNEQFF
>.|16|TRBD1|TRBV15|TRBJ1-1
TGTGCCACCAGCAGAGGAGGACAGGGGAGGTACACTGAAGCTTTCTTT
CATSRGGQGRYTEAFF
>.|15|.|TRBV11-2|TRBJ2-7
TGTGCCAGCAAGGGATTGGATGACAGAACCTACGAGCAGTACTTC
CASKGLDDRTYEQYF
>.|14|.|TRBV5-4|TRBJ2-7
TGTGCCAGCAGCTTGGATTCGGCGGATAACGAGCAGTACTTC
CASSLDSADNEQYF
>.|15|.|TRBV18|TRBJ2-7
TGTGCCAGCTCACCAAACCAGGATAGCTCCTACGAGCAGTACTTC
CASSPNQDSSYEQYF
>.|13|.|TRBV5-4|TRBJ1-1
TGTGCCAGCAGCTTGGAAAGAAGGACTGAAGCTTTCTTT
CASSLERRTEAFF
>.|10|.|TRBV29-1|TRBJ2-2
TGCAGCGTTGAATCCGGGGAGCTGTTTTTT
CSVESGELFF
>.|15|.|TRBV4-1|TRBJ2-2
TGCGCCAGCAGCCCCATGGGGGTTTGGACCGGGGAGCTGTTTTTT
CASSPMGVWTGELFF
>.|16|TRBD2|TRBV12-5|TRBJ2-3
TGTGCTAGTGGTTTGGTACTAACGGGAGGCCCAGGTACGCAGTATTTT
CASGLVLTGGPGTQYF
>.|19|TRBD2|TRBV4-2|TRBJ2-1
TGTGCCAGCAGCCAAAAAGGGCTAGCGGGAGAGTGGAGGGGCAATGAGCAGTTCTTC
CASSQKGLAGEWRGNEQFF
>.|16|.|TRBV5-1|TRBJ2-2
TGCGCCAGCAGCTTGGAGGGAGTAAAATTCACCGGGGAGCTGTTTTTT
CASSLEGVKFTGELFF
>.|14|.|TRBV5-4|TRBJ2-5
TGTGCCAGCAGCTTGGGAGGGGCCCAAGAGACCCAGTACTTC
CASSLGGAQETQYF
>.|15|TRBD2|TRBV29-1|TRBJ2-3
TGCAGCGTTGAAGGGACTAGTCATAGCACAGATACGCAGTATTTT
CSVEGTSHSTDTQYF
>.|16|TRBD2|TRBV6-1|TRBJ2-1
TGTGCCAGCAGTGAAGCACTAGCGGGACTGTACAATGAGCAGTTCTTC
CASSEALAGLYNEQFF
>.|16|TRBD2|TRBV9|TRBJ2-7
TGTGCCAGCAGCGTAGGGGCTAGCGGGAGTCAGTACGAGCAGTACTTC
CASSVGASGSQYEQYF
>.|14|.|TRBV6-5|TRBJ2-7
TGTGCCAGCAGCCTAACAGGGAATCCCTACGAGCAGTACTTC
CASSLTGNPYEQYF
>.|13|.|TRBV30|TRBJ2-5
TGTGCCTGGAGGACTTCAGGTCGAGAGACCCAGTACTTC
CAWRTSGRETQYF
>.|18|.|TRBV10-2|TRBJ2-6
TGCGCCAGCAGTGCCCCCCCGGGACGGACTTCTGGGGCCAACGTCCTGACTTTC
CASSAPPGRTSGANVLTF
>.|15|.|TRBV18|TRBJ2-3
TGTGCCAGCTCACCTTCCGGGGGCGCGACAGATACGCAGTATTTT
CASSPSGGATDTQYF
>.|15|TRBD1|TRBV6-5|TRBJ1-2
TGTGCCAGCAGTTACACAGGGGCGGGGAACTATGGCTACACCTTC
CASSYTGAGNYGYTF
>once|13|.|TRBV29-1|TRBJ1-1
TGCAGCGCTTTGACACCGATAAACACTGAAGCTTTCTTT
CSALTPINTEAFF
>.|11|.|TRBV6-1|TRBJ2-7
TGTGCCAGCAGAAGCTCCTACGAGCAGTACTTC
CASRSSYEQYF
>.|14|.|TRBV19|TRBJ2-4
TGTGCCAGTAGTAGGGGACTAGCCAAAAACATTCAGTACTTC
CASSRGLAKNIQYF
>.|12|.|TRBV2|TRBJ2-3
TGTGCCAGCAGTGGGGACTCAGATACGCAGTATTTT
CASSGDSDTQYF
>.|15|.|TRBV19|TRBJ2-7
TGTGCCAGTAGTATCTTGCACGGAAGCTCCTACGAGCAGTACTTC
CASSILHGSSYEQYF
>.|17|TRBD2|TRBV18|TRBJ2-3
TGTGCCAGCTCACCCCCGGGGGGGGAACAAAGCACAGATACGCAGTATTTT
CASSPPGGEQSTDTQYF
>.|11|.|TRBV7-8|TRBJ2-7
TGTGCCAGCAGCTTATTCCACGAGCAGTACTTC
CASSLFHEQYF
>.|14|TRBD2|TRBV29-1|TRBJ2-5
TGCAGCGTTGAATACGGGGGGAGGAGGGAGACCCAGTACTTC
CSVEYGGRRETQYF
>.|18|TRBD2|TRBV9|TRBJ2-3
TGTGCCAGCAGCGATGGGACTAGCGGGGTTCCCTTTCGTGATACGCAGTATTTT
CASSDGTSGVPFRDTQYF
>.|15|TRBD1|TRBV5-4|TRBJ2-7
TGTGCCAGCAGCTTGGCGGGACAGGGGTACTACGAGCAGTACTTC
CASSLAGQGYYEQYF
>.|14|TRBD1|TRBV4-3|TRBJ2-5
TGCGCCAGCAGCCCGTGGACAGGGCCAGAGACCCAGTACTTC
CASSPWTGPETQYF
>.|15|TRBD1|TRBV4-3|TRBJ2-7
TGCGCCAGCAGCACCTACAGGGGCCCCAACTACGAGCAGTACTTC
CASSTYRGPNYEQYF
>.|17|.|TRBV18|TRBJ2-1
TGTGCCAGCTCACGTGAACAGGGACTTAGCTCCTACAATGAGCAGTTCTTC
CASSREQGLSSYNEQFF
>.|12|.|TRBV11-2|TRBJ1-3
TGTGCCAGCAGCTCTCCTGGAAACACCATATATTTT
CASSSPGNTIYF
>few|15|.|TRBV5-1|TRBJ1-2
TGCGCCAGCAGCATAAACAGGAGGAGCGGCTATGGCTACACCTTC
CASSINRRSGYGYTF
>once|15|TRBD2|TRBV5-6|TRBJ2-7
TGTGCCAGCAGCATACTAGCGGGAGCTGGCTACGAGCAGTACTTC
CASSILAGAGYEQYF
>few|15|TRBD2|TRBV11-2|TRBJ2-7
TGTGCCAGCAGCCCTATAGCGGGGGTTACCTACGAGCAGTACTTC
CASSPIAGVTYEQYF
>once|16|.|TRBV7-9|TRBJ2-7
TGTGCCAGCAGCTTAGTTGGGCTAGGAATTGGCTACGAGCAGTACTTC
CASSLVGLGIGYEQYF
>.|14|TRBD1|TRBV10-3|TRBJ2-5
TGTGCCGCGACGTCGGGACAGGGTGGAGAGACCCAGTACTTC
CAATSGQGGETQYF
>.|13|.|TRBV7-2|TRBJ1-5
TGTGCCAGCAGCCCCCAGACCAATCAGCCCCAGCATTTT
CASSPQTNQPQHF